The 14 T cell receptor beta chains given below trace back to one sample, sequenced in a study of blood T cell repertoires in COVID-19. The method was immunoSEQ multiplex PCR; TCRdb's version includes in-frame clones alone and lacks a portion of them. The sample consists of about 32,000 clones, more than 80% of them appearing once. The sequenced sample consisted of peripheral blood. Receptor source: a man between 60 and 75 years old with active or convalescent COVID-19.

This sequence joins TRBV9 and TRBJ2-2; perhaps TRBD2 as D (5 bases). Trimming removed 5 bases at V and 1 base at J, with 6 bases between. This CDR3 has 13 residues. CDR1 and CDR2 (germline): SGDLS, YYNGEE. CDR3 sequence: CASRLGNTGELFF. Written as DNA, the CDR3 is TGTGCCAGCAGACTAGGGAACACCGGGGAGCTGTTTTTT.

The chain links TRBV28 to TRBJ2-5; a possible D gene is TRBD1 (5 bases). Deletions cut 4 bases from V and 5 bases from J, with 8 bases between. CDR1 is MDHEN, CDR2 SYDVKM, per germline. The CDR3 has 12 amino acids. CDR3 in amino acids: CASSSGLETQYF. CDR3 bases: TGTGCCAGCAGTTCAGGGTTGGAGACCCAGTACTTC.

Only one count was recorded for this clone. The chain links TRBV4-1 to TRBJ2-1; 12 bases are a match to TRBD2. Germline trimming cut 3 bases from V and 9 bases from J; bases unmatched to any gene: 9. Per the germline V gene, CDR1 is MGHRA and CDR2 is YSYEKL. The CDR3 sequence is 16 residues long. DNA for the CDR3: TGCGCCAGCAGCCAGACACGGCTAGCGGGGGGGCTTGAGCAGTTCTTC. Residues: CASSQTRLAGGLEQFF.

V and J are TRBV6-5 and TRBJ1-2, with TRBD1 identical over 9 bases. Per the germline V gene, CDR1 is MNHEY and CDR2 is SVGAGI. V lost 6 bases to trimming and J lost 4 bases; unmatched junction nucleotides: 3. The CDR3 covers 13 residues. The CDR3 protein is CASRGGQGYGYTF. CDR3 coding DNA: TGTGCCAGCAGGGGGGGACAGGGCTATGGCTACACCTTC.

This chain connects TRBV7-7 to TRBJ2-5; 7 bases are a match to TRBD1. V was clipped by 5 bases and J by 4 bases; unmatched bases: 4. CDR1 and CDR2 (germline): SSHAT, FNYEAQ (reference sequence). The CDR3 runs 13 residues. Here the CDR3 reads CASSQHRGETQYF. The DNA of the CDR3 is TGTGCCAGCAGCCAGCACAGGGGAGAGACCCAGTACTTC.

The chain uses TRBV7-2 and TRBJ2-3, with D uncertain. Between the trimmed V and J ends, which lost 4 bases and 3 bases, there was a span of 20 bases. The CDR3 contains 17 residues. Per the germline V gene, CDR1 is SGHTA and CDR2 is FQGNSA. The CDR3, as DNA: TGTGCCAGCAGCTCCCCCCTGGTAGCTTTGCCGACAGATACGCAGTATTTT. Translated, it gives CASSSPLVALPTDTQYF. Full variable domain (rest looked up from reference TRBV7-2 and TRBJ2-3): GAGVSQSPSNKVTEKGKDVELRCDPISGHTALYWYRQSLGQGLEFLIYFQGNSAPDKSGLPSDRFSAERTGGSVSTLTIQRTQQEDSAVYLCASSSPLVALPTDTQYFGPGTRLTVL.

This chain links TRBV5-4 with TRBJ2-7; the match to TRBD2 covers 9 bases. CDR1 SGHNT and CDR2 YYREEE come from the germline V gene (reference sequence). This CDR3 region has 17 residues. Trimming at V came to 3 bases and at J to 9 bases, leaving 19 bases not matched to a gene. The chain's CDR3 is CASSSPNLAGLSTWQYV. In DNA, the CDR3 is TGTGCCAGCAGCTCACCCAATCTAGCGGGGCTTTCAACTTGGCAGTACGTC.

The chain has TRBV7-8 and TRBJ1-1; weak D call: TRBD1 (5 bases). V lost 6 bases and J lost 1, with 9 bases in between. The CDR3 covers 13 residues. Germline V gives CDR1 SGHVS, CDR2 FQNEAQ. The CDR3 DNA reads TGTGCCAGCAGGCGGGGCGGGAACACTGAAGCTTTCTTT. This gives the protein CASRRGGNTEAFF.

This chain uses TRBV19 with TRBJ1-4; 8 nucleotides match TRBD1. The CDR3 consists of 18 residues. With V trimmed by 6 bases and J by 0 bases, 12 bases remained unmatched. CDR1 is LNHDA and CDR2 is SQIVND in the germline V gene (reference sequence). Written as DNA, the CDR3 is TGTGCCAGTAGCCACAGGGGGAAAACTTCTGCAACTAATGAAAAACTGTTTTTT. Translating it yields CASSHRGKTSATNEKLFF.

Only one count was recorded for this clone. J is TRBJ1-5 and V is TRBV6-5, with a possible D match to TRBD1 (5 bases). The CDR3 spans 13 residues. Trimming stripped 6 bases from V and 3 bases from J, with 9 bases between. The germline CDR1 and CDR2 sequences are MNHEY and SVGAGI. CDR3 bases: TGTGCCAGCAGGCGACAGAACAATCAGCCCCAGCATTTT. Protein: CASRRQNNQPQHF.

V usage is TRBV24-1 and J usage is TRBJ2-7; D uncertain. This CDR3 spans 15 amino acids. V lost 4 bases to trimming and J lost 3 bases, with 15 bases between them. The germline V gene has CDR1 KGHDR and CDR2 SFDVKD. The CDR3 protein is CATSDPSVVLYEQYV. CDR3 coding DNA: TGTGCCACCAGTGACCCTTCGGTAGTTCTCTACGAGCAGTACGTC.

This chain connects TRBV19 to TRBJ2-1; D ambiguous. V was trimmed by 4 bases and J by 0 bases, leaving 10 bases between them. Germline V gives CDR1 LNHDA, CDR2 SQIVND (reference sequence). The CDR3 loop spans 15 amino acids. CDR3 DNA sequence: TGTGCCAGTAGTACCGACACGAGCTCCTACAATGAGCAGTTCTTC. Its protein is CASSTDTSSYNEQFF.

This clone has only one observation. At the DNA level, this CDR3 is encoded by other sequences in the same sample as well. The V gene is TRBV11-2, the J gene TRBJ1-1, with a possible D match to TRBD1 (6 bases). Germline V gives CDR1 SGHAT, CDR2 FQNNGV. The CDR3 length is 15 residues. Deletions cut 0 bases from V and 9 bases from J, with 17 bases between. For the CDR3, the DNA is TGTGCCAGCAGCTTAGAGGGAGGGGGGCCGGGGAAAGCTTTCTTT. Encoded protein: CASSLEGGGPGKAFF.

This clone was detected a few times. The chain joins TRBV6-2 or TRBV6-3 to TRBJ1-1; no clear D. Germline V CDR1 and CDR2: MNHEY, SVGEGT. The CDR3 has 15 residues. V was shortened by 1 base and J by 4 bases, with 13 bases between the two germline ends. The CDR3 coding sequence is TGTGCCAGCAGTTACTTCCCGCGGGTAAGCACTGAAGCTTTCTTT. It encodes CASSYFPRVSTEAFF.